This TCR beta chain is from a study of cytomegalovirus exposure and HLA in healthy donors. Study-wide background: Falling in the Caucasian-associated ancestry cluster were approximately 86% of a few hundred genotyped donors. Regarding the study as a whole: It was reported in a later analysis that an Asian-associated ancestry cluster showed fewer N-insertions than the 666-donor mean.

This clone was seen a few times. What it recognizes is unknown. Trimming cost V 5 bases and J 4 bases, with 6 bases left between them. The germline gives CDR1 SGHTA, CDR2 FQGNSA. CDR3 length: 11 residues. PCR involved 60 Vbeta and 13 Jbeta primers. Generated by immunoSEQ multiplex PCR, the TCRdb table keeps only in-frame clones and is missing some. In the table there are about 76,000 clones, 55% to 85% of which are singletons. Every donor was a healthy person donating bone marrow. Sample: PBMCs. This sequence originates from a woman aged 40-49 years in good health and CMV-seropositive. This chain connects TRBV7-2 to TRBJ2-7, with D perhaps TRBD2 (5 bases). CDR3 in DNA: TGTGCCAGCAGCGGGAGTTACGAGCAGTACTTC. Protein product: CASSGSYEQYF.